This TCR beta chain was documented in a study of cytomegalovirus exposure and HLA in healthy donors (TCRdb year 2017). At the level of the whole study: An earlier analysis of several hundred of the donors reported over 250 Gb of sequence data and 95 million to 140 million unique TCR beta sequences obtained from around 190 million T cells. Roughly 300 gigabases of sequencing data and 80 million or so unique TCR sequences were included in an early release covering 550 to 650 HLA-typed donors. The genetic ancestry cluster associated with self-reported Caucasian donors included about 84% of the roughly 400 genotyped donors. The study was designed to test whether signatures of past pathogen exposure could be identified by cataloging public T cell receptors. The study used immunosequencing to profile the T cell repertoires of 600 to 850 subjects and linked those repertoires to cytomegalovirus serostatus. Along with the approximately 700-subject first cohort, a separate validation cohort of approximately 110 different subjects was used. The study combined high-throughput TCR immunosequencing, statistical association of individual TCRs with disease status, and machine learning to predict cytomegalovirus infection status. A later analysis re-examined previously published TCR beta repertoires from several hundred donors and added high-resolution HLA genotyping to investigate patterns of TCR occurrence. The later analysis used no new phenotypic data to find candidate immune exposures, relying instead on TCR beta sequences and their occurrence across donors. To decide whether each TCR beta V gene segment behaved as functional or pseudogenic, an earlier analysis of several hundred of the donors relied on high-throughput TCR beta sequencing. Donor age, sex, ethnicity and CMV serostatus were collected together with the repertoire data. In a later genetic analysis, genome-wide SNP genotypes for about three fifths of the roughly 670 donors were used, and that subset was treated as a discovery cohort. All discovery cohort repertoires had been generated using a single sequencing platform. Class I and class II HLA loci were covered by the typing at four-digit resolution. The number of donors typed differed by locus, with roughly 620-630 for A, B, C, DRB1 and DQB1, roughly 520 for DQA1, over 600 for DPA1, and 472 for DPB1. Roughly five DR-DQ haplotypes were handled as single units for association and clustering because linkage in the cohort was strong. Among about 410 genotyped donors of the cohort, an average of approximately 200,000 unique TCR beta nucleotide sequences was sequenced per donor, of which about 20% were non-productive. Broad study findings and their caveats: HLA typing was unavailable for some donors at each locus, so association tests used only the typed subset. At a false discovery rate of 0.05, a later analysis linked roughly 17,000 TCR beta sequences to specific HLA alleles. Compared with the roughly 700-donor mean, donors in an Asian-associated ancestry cluster had fewer N-insertions in productive TCRs, according to a later genetic analysis. CMV serostatus was the only immune exposure information available for the cohort. V-gene and J-gene trimming of TCR beta chains was associated with a missense DCLRE1C variant in a later genetic analysis, and the association was replicated in an independent cohort. In vitro tests confirmed that a few of the cytomegalovirus-associated TCR beta chains recognize cytomegalovirus antigens. The authors suggested that the approach could potentially be extended to other disease states and immunological phenotypes. Most TCR sequences were observed very rarely across donors, whereas some public TCRs were present in many individuals. In both the original and validation cohorts, the classifier was reported to diagnose cytomegalovirus status with high specificity and sensitivity. The earlier analysis of 587 of the donors excluded roughly 17 rarely observed V segments, including chromosome 9 orphons, because counts were too low. The cohort was sequenced for TCR beta chains only, and without alpha or paired-chain data the features that could be detected were limited. A further reported finding was that TCR beta sequences accurately predicted the HLA-A and HLA-B alleles for most subjects in the first cohort. A later analysis found that HLA-associated TCR beta chains were more clonally expanded and had lower generation probabilities than equally common non-associated chains. Most CMV-associated TCR beta chains appeared to be HLA-restricted in a later analysis, and the HLA associations seemed to be driven largely by CMV exposure. In a later analysis, the rate of TCR association differed among HLA loci, with DRB1 alleles having the most associated TCRs and HLA-C alleles having the fewest. When HLA alleles, especially DR and DQ, strongly co-occurred, attributing TCR associations to individual alleles was difficult. A cluster of highly shared sequence variants was judged likely to be a technical artifact of the sequencing pipeline. A total of fewer than 200 TCR beta chains were listed by the study as associated with cytomegalovirus. Correlated functional status among segregating V segments might be attributable to linkage disequilibrium, but an unknown experimental factor could not be ruled out. Because the 87-base-pair reads could not distinguish some IMGT-functional V segments, including TRBV6-2 and TRBV6-3, those segments were excluded. In an earlier analysis of some 500 of the donors, most TCR beta V segments were observed in productive rearrangements about 87% or about 30% of the time, broadly matching IMGT annotations. Presence/absence analyses assumed roughly uniform sequencing depth across donors, an assumption that may not hold. Several of the top co-occurrence clusters appeared to be linked to parvovirus B19, influenza, CMV and Epstein-Barr virus, according to a later analysis.

The cohort consisted of more than 650 healthy bone marrow donors. At the time of sampling, all cohort members were nominally healthy, though unrecorded immune exposures were likely present. The donor was CMV seronegative and belonged to the group of 352 seronegative cohort members. A peripheral blood sample was collected from each donor, and TCR beta sequencing was performed on peripheral blood mononuclear cells. The Qiagen DNeasy Blood Extraction Kit was used to extract genomic DNA from the blood cell samples. Receptor amplification or capture employed the immunoSEQ multiplex PCR assay. The multiplex PCR relied on a mix of 60 forward primers for TCR Vbeta segments and 13 reverse primers for TCR Jbeta segments. A multiplex PCR assay on genomic DNA amplified the CDR3 region of rearranged TCR beta genes. The Illumina HiSeq System was used to sequence the amplified TCR beta libraries as 87-base-pair reads. As for the authors' bioinformatics: In a later analysis, some 80 million unique TCR beta chains were counted across the approximately 640 repertoires, and roughly 10 million of these chains were shared by at least two donors. Raw reads were error-corrected and collapsed into unique sequences by a nearest-neighbor algorithm in which closely related sequences were merged to remove PCR and sequencing errors. CDR3 sequences were aligned to IMGT reference sequences to assign V, D and J gene segments. Each retained sequence needed at least a six-nucleotide match to both a V gene segment and a J gene segment. Rearrangements were classified as productive when the CDR3 lacked stop codons and remained in frame with V and J, and all other rearrangements were classified as non-productive. CDR3 was defined by IMGT convention, running from the second conserved V-encoded cysteine to the conserved J-encoded phenylalanine. The earlier analysis of approximately 590 of the donors excluded any sequence lacking an unambiguous match to a single V gene segment. In an earlier analysis of approximately 590 of the donors, V segments were called functional above 56.7% productive rearrangements and were called segregating when the between-donor standard deviation exceeded 5%. A statistical classification framework was developed to diagnose cytomegalovirus status using the catalog of TCR beta chain sequences. In a later analysis, V and J genes were assigned by comparing TCR nucleotide sequences against IMGT/GENE-DB human TR gene sequences. A later analysis assigned CDR3 sequences and most-parsimonious VDJ recombination scenarios with the TCRdist pipeline. In a later analysis, each TCR beta chain was defined by its CDR3 amino acid sequence together with its V-gene family, and reads lacking a unique V-gene family were excluded. A later analysis removed 592 highly shared, low-generation-probability nucleotide sequences to deal with suspected cross-contamination and a sequencing artifact. For each public chain, a later analysis derived a clonal expansion index from normalized ranks of inferred template counts within each repertoire. In a later analysis, generation probabilities were computed with a VDJ recombination model fitted to out-of-frame rearrangements, and the resulting probabilities were checked against IGoR. A later analysis scored TCR-TCR, TCR-HLA and TCR-CMV co-occurrence with hypergeometric tests, applying a repertoire-size bias correction to TCR pairs. A later analysis estimated false discovery rates by permuting HLA or CMV assignments 20 times. In a later analysis, co-occurring TCRs were grouped with DBSCAN, and TCRdist sequence similarity was added when clustering was performed within HLA-allele-positive subsets. Repertoires with fewer than 30,000 or more than 120,000 public chains were left out of co-occurrence clustering, as were four to six repertoires with anomalous nucleotide sharing. Drawn from immuneACCESS, this table holds only the in-frame rearrangements with V and J called that TCRdb kept. Clones are partly lost; checked studies trace under half to an unresolved V gene and leave the rest unexplained. The V and J calls and clone size are taken from that table; D and trimming were inferred from the DNA. For this sample the table gives 90,000 to 110,000 clones, of which 75% to 85% were detected only once. Roughly 6.1% of the sample is taken by the ten largest.

V lost 4 bases and J lost 0 bases; the stretch between them is 8 bases long. Based on the germline V gene, the CDR1 and CDR2 sequences are MRHNA and SNTAGT. The CDR3 contains 14 residues, cysteine and phenylalanine counted. Only the CDR3 region is kept as DNA, spanning 42 bases read in frame from base 1. Remarks on this clone: It lacks a known antigen. Base-call qualities are not available, and no considerably larger clone is one nucleotide away.

The V gene is TRBV6-4 and the J gene is TRBJ2-3, with no reliable assignment of the D segment. The sample was PBMCs. This clonotype was sampled from a man younger than 35 in good health and CMV-seronegative. The CDR3 loop reads CASSAGASTDTQYF. Here is the DNA: TGTGCCAGCAGTGCCGGAGCTAGCACAGATACGCAGTATTTT.